These 16 T cell receptor beta chains originate from one sample sequenced in a study of T-cell memory formation after mild COVID-19. Each CDR3 protein gets one entry after TCRdb re-called the 5' RACE reads with MiXCR. The sample shows under 15,000 distinct CDR3 sequences, about 17% of them seen only once. The sample consisted of PBMCs or a T cell subset sorted from them (not recorded which). Receptors originate from a man in his late teens or twenties who had mild COVID-19 (a few samples of this study predate the infection). Cell type and time point are not known.

This clonotype occurred a few times. The chain joins TRBV16 to TRBJ2-4; a possible D gene is TRBD2 (6 bases). CDR3 size: 19 residues. V was clipped by 0 bases and J by 0 bases, with 18 bases between them. Germline lookup yields CDR1 KGHSY and CDR2 FQNENV. CDR3 residues: CASSQSRGPSRLAKNIQYF. As DNA, the CDR3 is TGTGCCAGCAGCCAATCGCGGGGTCCTTCCCGTCTAGCCAAAAACATTCAGTACTTC.

This chain joins TRBV5-1 and TRBJ1-2; TRBD1 matches 9 bases. Trimming took 3 bases from V and 4 from J; bases not matched to a gene: 13. This CDR3 is built from 17 residues. Germline lookup yields CDR1 SGHRS and CDR2 YFSETQ. The CDR3 DNA reads TGCGCCAGCAGCTGCCGGGACAGGGCTCCCGAAAGCTATGGCTACACCTTC. Protein: CASSCRDRAPESYGYTF.

The V and J genes are TRBV6-5 and TRBJ2-3, with 8 bases identical to TRBD2. The CDR3 totals 17 residues. CDR1 and CDR2 from the germline V gene are MNHEY and SVGAGI. V gave up 8 bases and J gave up 3 bases; unmatched junction bases: 16. The CDR3 spells CASQLFPRRGVTDTQYF. CDR3 DNA sequence: TGTGCCAGCCAGCTCTTCCCGCGGCGGGGGGTGACAGATACGCAGTATTTT.

In its sample, this clonotype was seen many times. The chain employs TRBV7-3 and TRBJ1-1; D unresolved. Trimming took off 5 bases at V and 0 bases at J, with 7 bases between the two ends. CDR1 is SGHTA and CDR2 is FQGTGA in the germline V gene. The CDR3 has 13 amino acids. The CDR3 here is CASSPSMNTEAFF. In DNA form, the CDR3 reads TGTGCCAGCAGCCCCTCAATGAACACTGAAGCTTTCTTT.

The V and J genes are TRBV7-2 and TRBJ1-2; 8 positions match TRBD1. V lost 1 base and J lost 4; bases outside the gene matches: 2. From germline, CDR1 is SGHTA and CDR2 FQGNSA. This CDR3 contains 14 residues. For the CDR3, the DNA is TGTGCCAGCAGCTTAGGGACAGGGCTCTATGGCTACACCTTC. Its protein product is CASSLGTGLYGYTF.

The chain combines TRBV7-3 with TRBJ2-2, with D unresolved. There are 13 residues in the CDR3. The V gene's germline CDR1 is SGHTA and CDR2 FQGTGA. The V end lost 4 bases, the J end lost 5 bases, and 8 bases lay between the germline ends. CDR3 sequence: CASSSVGTGELFF. The CDR3, as DNA: TGTGCCAGCAGCTCTGTGGGGACCGGGGAGCTGTTTTTT. The variable domain in full, with the rest retrieved from reference TRBV7-3 and TRBJ2-2, is GAGVSQTPSNKVTEKGKYVELRCDPISGHTALYWYRQSLGQGPEFLIYFQGTGAADDSGLPNDRFFAVRPEGSVSTLKIQRTERGDSAVYLCASSSVGTGELFFGEGSRLTVL.

This clonotype is classed as hyperexpanded. V gene TRBV14 combines with J gene TRBJ2-7, with a tentative D call TRBD1 (6 bases). Germline-derived CDR1 and CDR2 are SGHDN and FVKESK. V gave up 6 bases and J gave up 6 bases, with 15 bases separating them. The CDR3 extends over 13 amino acids. The CDR3 protein is CASSTDVQGEQYV. CDR3 nucleotides: TGTGCCAGCAGTACGGACGTACAGGGCGAGCAGTACGTC.

The genes are TRBV20-1 and TRBJ2-7; D might be TRBD2 (6 bases). This CDR3 is 13 amino acids long. CDR1 and CDR2 (germline): DFQATT, SNEGSKA (reference sequence). The germline V and J ends were trimmed by 6 bases and 7 bases, with 19 bases remaining between them. CDR3 nucleotides: TGCAGTGCCCTAGTCGGCGCGGGGAGGGAGCAGTACTTC. It codes for CSALVGAGREQYF.

This clonotype was picked up many times. The CDR3 protein is CASSLGQGVANTGELFF. Written as DNA, the CDR3 is TGCGCCAGCAGCTTGGGACAGGGGGTCGCGAACACCGGGGAGCTGTTTTTT. The V gene is TRBV5-1, the J gene TRBJ2-2, with 9 bases fitting TRBD1. The CDR3 length is 17 residues. Trimming at V came to 0 bases and at J to 0 bases, leaving 3 bases not matched to a gene. Looked up from germline, CDR1 is SGHRS and CDR2 is YFSETQ.

This clonotype is medium-sized by share. The chain is built from TRBV5-1 and TRBJ2-7; D may be TRBD1 (5 bases). V lost 0 bases and J lost 2, with 12 bases in between. This CDR3 has 15 residues. The germline gives CDR1 SGHRS, CDR2 YFSETQ. The CDR3 DNA sequence: TGCGCCAGCAGCTTGGGTCCAGGGATGGCCTACGAGCAGTACTTC. Translating gives CASSLGPGMAYEQYF.

This clonotype was recorded many times. CDR3 in DNA: TGCAGTGCTAGTGGAAGCATCGAGAGACTAGCGGGGGGGCGCGCAGATACGCAGTATTTT. As protein: CSASGSIERLAGGRADTQYF. The chain joins TRBV20-1 to TRBJ2-3; 14 nucleotides align to TRBD2. Losses at the gene ends were 3 bases for V and 4 bases for J; bases not matched to a gene: 18. CDR3 size: 20 residues. CDR1 is DFQATT and CDR2 is SNEGSKA in the germline V gene (reference sequence).

The chain combines TRBV11-2 with TRBJ1-1; no clear D. Trimming shortened V by 0 bases and J by 10 bases, and 12 bases separated the two germline ends. CDR1 is SGHAT, CDR2 FQNNGV, per germline. CDR3 length equals 13 residues. The DNA for the CDR3 is TGTGCCAGCAGCTTAGATGTCGGGCGCGGAGCTTTCTTT. Amino acids: CASSLDVGRGAFF.

This clonotype was seen ten or more times. For the CDR3, the DNA is TGCAGCGTTGGGACCGGATACAATGAGCAGTTCTTC. This gives the protein CSVGTGYNEQFF. The genes are TRBV29-1 and TRBJ2-1; D call uncertain. The CDR3 is 12 amino acids. Germline lookup yields CDR1 SQVTM and CDR2 ANQGSEA. Trimming stripped 4 bases from V and 4 bases from J, with 8 bases between.

A few counts support this clonotype. The rearrangement uses TRBV5-4 and TRBJ2-7; 7 positions match TRBD2. The CDR3 runs to 15 residues. Germline V gives CDR1 SGHNT, CDR2 YYREEE (reference sequence). Germline trimming cut 3 bases from V and 6 bases from J; bases unmatched to any gene: 12. CDR3 sequence reads: CASSSSRSGGAEQYV. CDR3 DNA: TGTGCCAGCAGCTCCTCTAGGTCGGGGGGAGCCGAGCAGTACGTC.

This clonotype was counted ten times or more. The chain links TRBV7-9 to TRBJ1-4; D uncertain. The CDR3 spans 13 residues. The V gene's germline CDR1 is SEHNR and CDR2 FQNEAQ (reference sequence). V lost 7 bases to trimming and J lost 8 bases, with 14 bases between them. DNA for the CDR3: TGTGCCAGCACGCACCTCCTTCGGGAAAAACTGTTTTTT. Translated: CASTHLLREKLFF.

The chain has TRBV2 and TRBJ1-2; a possible D gene is TRBD1 (5 bases). Germline values: CDR1 SNHLY, CDR2 FYNNEI. V was clipped by 6 bases and J by 5 bases, with 19 bases between them. The CDR3 contains 15 residues. The CDR3, as DNA: TGTGCCAGCAGACGTTCTACCGGGACGGATTATGGCTACACCTTC. Translating gives CASRRSTGTDYGYTF.